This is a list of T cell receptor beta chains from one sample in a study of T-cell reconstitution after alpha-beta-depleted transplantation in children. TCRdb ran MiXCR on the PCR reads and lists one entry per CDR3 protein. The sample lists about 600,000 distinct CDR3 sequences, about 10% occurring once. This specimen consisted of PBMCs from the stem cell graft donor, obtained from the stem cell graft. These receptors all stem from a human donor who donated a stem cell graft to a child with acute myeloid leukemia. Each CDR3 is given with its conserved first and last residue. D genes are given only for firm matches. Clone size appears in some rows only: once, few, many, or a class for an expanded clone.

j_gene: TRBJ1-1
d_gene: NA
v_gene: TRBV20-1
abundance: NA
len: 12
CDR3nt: TGCAGTGCTATTCCAGGGACGGCGGAAGCTTTCTTT
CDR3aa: CSAIPGTAEAFF

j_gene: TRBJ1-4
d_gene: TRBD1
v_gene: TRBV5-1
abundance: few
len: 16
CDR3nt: TGCGCCAGCAGCTTGCAGGGGGAGGTCGGTGGTGAAAAACTGTTTTTT
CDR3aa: CASSLQGEVGGEKLFF

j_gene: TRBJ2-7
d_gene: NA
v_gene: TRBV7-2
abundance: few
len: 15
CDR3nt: TGTGCCAGCAGCTTAACCCCTACTAGACAGTACGAGCAGTACTTC
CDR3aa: CASSLTPTRQYEQYF

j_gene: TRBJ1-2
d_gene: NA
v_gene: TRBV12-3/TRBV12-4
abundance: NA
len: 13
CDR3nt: TGTGCCAGCACCTCCGGGGGGGACTATGGCTACACCTTC
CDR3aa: CASTSGGDYGYTF

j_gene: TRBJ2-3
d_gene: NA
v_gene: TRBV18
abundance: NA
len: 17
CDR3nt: TGTGCCAGCTCACCACGCTCGGGGGGCAAGAACTTCGATACGCAGTATTTT
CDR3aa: CASSPRSGGKNFDTQYF

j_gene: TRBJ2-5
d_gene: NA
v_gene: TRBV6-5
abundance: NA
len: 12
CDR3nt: TGTGCCAGCAGGAGGCCGGGTGAGACCCAGTACTTC
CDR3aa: CASRRPGETQYF

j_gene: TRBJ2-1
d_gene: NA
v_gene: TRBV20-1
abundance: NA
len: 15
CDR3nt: TGCAGTTCTAAAACTCCGGGAGTTTCCTACAATGAGCAGTTCTTC
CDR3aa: CSSKTPGVSYNEQFF

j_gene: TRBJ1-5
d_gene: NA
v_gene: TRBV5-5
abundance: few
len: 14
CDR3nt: TGTGCCAGCAGCCTGGCTGACGGGAATCAGCCCCAGCATTTT
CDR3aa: CASSLADGNQPQHF

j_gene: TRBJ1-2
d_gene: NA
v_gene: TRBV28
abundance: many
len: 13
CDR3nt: TGTGCCAGCAGGCCGTTCTCTAACTATGGCTACACCTTC
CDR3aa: CASRPFSNYGYTF

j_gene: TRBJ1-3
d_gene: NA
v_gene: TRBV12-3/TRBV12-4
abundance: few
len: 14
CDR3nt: TGTGCCATCCAAAGGCCGTCGGATGGAAACACCATATATTTT
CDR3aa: CAIQRPSDGNTIYF

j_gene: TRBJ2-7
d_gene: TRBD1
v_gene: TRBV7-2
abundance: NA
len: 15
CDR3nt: TGTGCCAGCAGCTCTCGGACAGGGGAGATCTACGAGCAGTACTTC
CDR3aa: CASSSRTGEIYEQYF

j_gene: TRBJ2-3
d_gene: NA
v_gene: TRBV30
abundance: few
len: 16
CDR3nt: TGTGCCTGGAGTGTACGGTTGTTCTTCCCGGCAGATACGCAGTATTTT
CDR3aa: CAWSVRLFFPADTQYF

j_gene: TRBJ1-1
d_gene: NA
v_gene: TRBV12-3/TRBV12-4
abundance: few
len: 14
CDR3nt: TGTGCCAGCCGCAACAGGGAAGGGGGCACTGAAGCTTTCTTT
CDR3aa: CASRNREGGTEAFF

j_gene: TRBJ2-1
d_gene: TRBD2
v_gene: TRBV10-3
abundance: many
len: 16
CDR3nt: TGTGCCATCAGTGCCAGAGTAGCGGGAGGCTATAATGAGCAGTTCTTC
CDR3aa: CAISARVAGGYNEQFF

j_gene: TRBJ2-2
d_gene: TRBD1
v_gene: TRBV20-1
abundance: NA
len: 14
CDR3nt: TGCAGTGCTGACCGGGACAGGGGCTCCGGGGAGCTGTTTTTT
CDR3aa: CSADRDRGSGELFF

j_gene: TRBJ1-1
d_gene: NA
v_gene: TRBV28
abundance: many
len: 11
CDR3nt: TGTGCCAGCAGTCCCCGGACTGAAGCTTTCTTT
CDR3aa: CASSPRTEAFF

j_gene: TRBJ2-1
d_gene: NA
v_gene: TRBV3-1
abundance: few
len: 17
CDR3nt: TGTGCCAGCAGCCAAGGGGGCGGTCGAAGCTCCTACAATGAGCAGTTCTTC
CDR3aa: CASSQGGGRSSYNEQFF

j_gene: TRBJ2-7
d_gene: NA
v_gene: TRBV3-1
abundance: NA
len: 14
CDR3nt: TGTGCCAGCAGCCAAGAAGGAAGCGGCTACGAGCAGTACTTC
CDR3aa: CASSQEGSGYEQYF

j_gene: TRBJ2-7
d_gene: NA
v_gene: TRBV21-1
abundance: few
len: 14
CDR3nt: TGTGCCAGCAGCAGGGAGAGTTACTCCTACGAGCAGTACTTC
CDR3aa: CASSRESYSYEQYF

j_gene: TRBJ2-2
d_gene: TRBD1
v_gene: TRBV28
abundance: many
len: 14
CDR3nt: TGTGCCAGCAGTTTAGGGACGACAGGGAGAGAGCTGTTTTTT
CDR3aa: CASSLGTTGRELFF

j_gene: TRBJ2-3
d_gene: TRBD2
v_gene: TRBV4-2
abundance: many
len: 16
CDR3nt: TGTGCCAGCAGCCTTACGACTAGCGGTAGCACAGATACGCAGTATTTT
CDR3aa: CASSLTTSGSTDTQYF

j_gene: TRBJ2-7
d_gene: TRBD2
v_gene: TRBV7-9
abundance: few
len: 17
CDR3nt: TGTGCCAGCAGCTTAGCCCCCGGGACTAGCGGCTCCTACGAGCAGTACTTC
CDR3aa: CASSLAPGTSGSYEQYF

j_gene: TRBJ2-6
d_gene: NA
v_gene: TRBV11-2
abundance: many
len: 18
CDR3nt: TGTGCCAGCAGCTTAGTTGGTGGGGGAGGAACTGGGGCCAACGTCCTGACTTTC
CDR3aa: CASSLVGGGGTGANVLTF

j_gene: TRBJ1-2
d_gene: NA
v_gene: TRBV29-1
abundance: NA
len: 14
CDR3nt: TGCAGCGTTCATAAGGTGGGGGACACCTATGGCTACACCTTC
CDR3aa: CSVHKVGDTYGYTF

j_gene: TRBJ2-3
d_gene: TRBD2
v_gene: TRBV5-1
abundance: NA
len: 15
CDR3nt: TGCGCCAGCAGCTTTAGCGGGAGAGAGGCGAATACGCAGTATTTT
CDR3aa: CASSFSGREANTQYF

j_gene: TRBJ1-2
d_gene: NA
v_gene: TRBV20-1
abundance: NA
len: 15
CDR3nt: TGCAGTGCTAGAGAGCGTCCAGGACAGAACTATGGCTACACCTTC
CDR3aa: CSARERPGQNYGYTF

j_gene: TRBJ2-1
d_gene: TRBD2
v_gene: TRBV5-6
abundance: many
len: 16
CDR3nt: TGTGCCAGCAGCTTGTATGTAACTAGCGGGCCCAATGAGCAGTTCTTC
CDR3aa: CASSLYVTSGPNEQFF

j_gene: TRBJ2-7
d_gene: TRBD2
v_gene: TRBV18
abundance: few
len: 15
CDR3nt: TGTGCCAGCTCACAACCGGGACTAGCGGGCTACGAGCAGTACTTC
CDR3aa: CASSQPGLAGYEQYF

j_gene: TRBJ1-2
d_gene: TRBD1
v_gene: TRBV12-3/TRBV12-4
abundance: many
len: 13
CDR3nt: TGTGCCAGCAGCCCAGACAGGGTCTGGGGCTACACCTTC
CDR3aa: CASSPDRVWGYTF

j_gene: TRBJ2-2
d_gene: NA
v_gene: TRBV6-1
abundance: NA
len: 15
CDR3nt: TGTGCCAGCAGTGAAGAGGGGGGGGTCACCGGGGAGCTGTTTTTT
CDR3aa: CASSEEGGVTGELFF

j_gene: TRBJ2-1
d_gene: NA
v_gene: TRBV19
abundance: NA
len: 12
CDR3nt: TGTGCCAGTAGAGGTAGTATCAATGAGCAGTTCTTC
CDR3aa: CASRGSINEQFF

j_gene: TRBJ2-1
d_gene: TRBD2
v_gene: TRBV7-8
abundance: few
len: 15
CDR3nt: TGTGCCAGCAGCTTACGAGGGCGGGAGTGGTATGAGCAGTTCTTC
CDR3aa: CASSLRGREWYEQFF

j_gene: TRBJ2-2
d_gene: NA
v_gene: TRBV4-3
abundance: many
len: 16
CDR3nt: TGCGCCAGCAGCCAAGTCCAGGGCGCGAACACCGGGGAGCTGTTTTTT
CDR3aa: CASSQVQGANTGELFF

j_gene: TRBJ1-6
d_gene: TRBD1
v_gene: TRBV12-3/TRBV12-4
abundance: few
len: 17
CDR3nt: TGTGCCAGCAGTTTAAGGACAGGGGGATTTATGGTTTCGCCCCTCCACTTT
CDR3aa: CASSLRTGGFMVSPLHF

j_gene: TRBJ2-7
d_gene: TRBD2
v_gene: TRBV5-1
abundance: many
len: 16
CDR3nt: TGCGCCAGCAGCTTGGCCCGGGGACTAGTCAACTACGAGCAGTACTTC
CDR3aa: CASSLARGLVNYEQYF

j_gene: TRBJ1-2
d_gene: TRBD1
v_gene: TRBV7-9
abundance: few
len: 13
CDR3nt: TGTGCCAGCAGCTTATTACAGGGGTTGGGCTACACCTTC
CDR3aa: CASSLLQGLGYTF

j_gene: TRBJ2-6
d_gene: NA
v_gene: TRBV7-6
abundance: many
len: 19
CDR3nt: TGTGCCAGCAGCCCATGGAACCGACAGACTACTTCTGGGGCCAACGTCCTGACTTTC
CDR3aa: CASSPWNRQTTSGANVLTF

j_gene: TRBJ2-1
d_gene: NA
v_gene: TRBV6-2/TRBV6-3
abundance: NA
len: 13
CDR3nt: TGTGCCAGCAGTTACGACCCTTTTAGGGAGCAGTTCTTC
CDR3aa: CASSYDPFREQFF

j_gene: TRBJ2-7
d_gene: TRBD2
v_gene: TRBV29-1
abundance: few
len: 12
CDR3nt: TGCAGCGTCAGCGGGAGGAACGACGAGCAGTACTTC
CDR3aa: CSVSGRNDEQYF

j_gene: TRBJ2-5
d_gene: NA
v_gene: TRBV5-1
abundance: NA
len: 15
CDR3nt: TGCGCCAGCAGCTTGCGGGCCTACGGCCAAGAGACCCAGTACTTC
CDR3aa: CASSLRAYGQETQYF

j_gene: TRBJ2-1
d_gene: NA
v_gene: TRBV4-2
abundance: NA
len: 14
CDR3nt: TGTGCCAGCAGCCAAGAAAACTCCTACAATGAGCAGTTCTTC
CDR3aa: CASSQENSYNEQFF

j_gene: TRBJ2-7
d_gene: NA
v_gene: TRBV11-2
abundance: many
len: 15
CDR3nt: TGTGCCAGCAGCTTAGAGGGGGGACCAATCTACGAGCAGTACTTC
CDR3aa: CASSLEGGPIYEQYF

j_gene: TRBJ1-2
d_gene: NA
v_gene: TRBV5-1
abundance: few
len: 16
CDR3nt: TGCGCCAGCAGCTTGGCCGGGGACACCACTAACTATGGCTACACCTTC
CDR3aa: CASSLAGDTTNYGYTF

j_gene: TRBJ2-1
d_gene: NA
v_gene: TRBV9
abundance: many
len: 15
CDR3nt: TGTGCCAGCAGCGTAGGGGCCCCCTCCTACAATGAGCAGTTCTTC
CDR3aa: CASSVGAPSYNEQFF

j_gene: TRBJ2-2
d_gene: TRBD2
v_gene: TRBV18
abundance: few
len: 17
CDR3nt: TGTGCCAGCTCGCCGACTAGCGGGGGAACGAACACCGGGGAGCTGTTTTTT
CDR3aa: CASSPTSGGTNTGELFF

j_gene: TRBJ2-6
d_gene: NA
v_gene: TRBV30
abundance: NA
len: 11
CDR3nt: TGTGCCTCGTTCAGGGCCAACGTCCTGACTTTC
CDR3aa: CASFRANVLTF

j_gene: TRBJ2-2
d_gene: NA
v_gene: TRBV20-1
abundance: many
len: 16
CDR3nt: TGCAGTGCCTTTCTAGGAGGGGGGCAAGACACCGGGGAGCTGTTTTTT
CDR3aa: CSAFLGGGQDTGELFF

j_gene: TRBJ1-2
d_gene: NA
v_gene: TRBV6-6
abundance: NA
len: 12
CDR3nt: TGTGCCAGCAGTTACTCAGACCTGAGTGGGGGATTC
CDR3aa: CASSYSDLSGGF

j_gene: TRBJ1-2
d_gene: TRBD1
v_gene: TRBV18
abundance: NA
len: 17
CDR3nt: TGTGCCAGCTCACCAGGGGACAGCCTAGGGCGAAACTATGGCTACACCTTC
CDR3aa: CASSPGDSLGRNYGYTF

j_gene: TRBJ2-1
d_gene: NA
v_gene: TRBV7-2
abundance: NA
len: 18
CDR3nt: TGTGCCAGCAGCTTAAGAGGAACAACGGAACTCGCCTACAATGAGCAGTTCTTC
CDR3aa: CASSLRGTTELAYNEQFF

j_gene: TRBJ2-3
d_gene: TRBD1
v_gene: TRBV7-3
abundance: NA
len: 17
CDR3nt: TGTGCCAGCAGCTTAACAGGGGCAGGGGGCGGCACAGATACGCAGTATTTT
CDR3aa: CASSLTGAGGGTDTQYF

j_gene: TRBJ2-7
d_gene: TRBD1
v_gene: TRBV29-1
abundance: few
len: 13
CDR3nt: TGCAGCGTTTCGGGACAGGGTACGCGCGAGCAGTACTTC
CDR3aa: CSVSGQGTREQYF

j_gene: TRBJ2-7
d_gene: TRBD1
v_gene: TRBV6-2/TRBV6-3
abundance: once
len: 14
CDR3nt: TGTGCCAGCAGTTCGACAGGGGCACCCTACGAGCAGTACTTC
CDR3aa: CASSSTGAPYEQYF

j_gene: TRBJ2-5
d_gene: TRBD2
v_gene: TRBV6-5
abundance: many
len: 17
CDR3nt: TGTGCCAGCAGTTACTCGACTAGCGGGAGACACGGAGAGACCCAGTACTTC
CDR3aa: CASSYSTSGRHGETQYF